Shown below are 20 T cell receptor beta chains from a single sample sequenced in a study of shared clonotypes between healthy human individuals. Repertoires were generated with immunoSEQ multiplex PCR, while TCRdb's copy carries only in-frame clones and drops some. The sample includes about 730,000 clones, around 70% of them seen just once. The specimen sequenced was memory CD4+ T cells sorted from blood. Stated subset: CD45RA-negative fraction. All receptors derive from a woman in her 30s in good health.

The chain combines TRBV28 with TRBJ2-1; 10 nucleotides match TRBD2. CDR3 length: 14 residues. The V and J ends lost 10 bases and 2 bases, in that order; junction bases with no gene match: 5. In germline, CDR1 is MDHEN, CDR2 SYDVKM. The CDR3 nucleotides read TGTGCCACCCTCCTAGCGGGAGCCTACAATGAGCAGTTCTTC. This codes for CATLLAGAYNEQFF. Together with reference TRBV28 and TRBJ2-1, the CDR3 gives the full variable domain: DVKVTQSSRYLVKRTGEKVFLECVQDMDHENMFWYRQDPGLGLRLIYFSYDVKMKEKGDIPEGYSVSREKKERFSLILESASTNQTSMYLCATLLAGAYNEQFFGPGTRLTVL.

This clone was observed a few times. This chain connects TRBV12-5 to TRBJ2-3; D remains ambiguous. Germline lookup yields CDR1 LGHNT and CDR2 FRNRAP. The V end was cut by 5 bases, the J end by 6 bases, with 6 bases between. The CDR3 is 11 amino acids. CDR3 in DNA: TGTGCTAGTGGTACCCTGGATACGCAGTATTTT. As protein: CASGTLDTQYF.

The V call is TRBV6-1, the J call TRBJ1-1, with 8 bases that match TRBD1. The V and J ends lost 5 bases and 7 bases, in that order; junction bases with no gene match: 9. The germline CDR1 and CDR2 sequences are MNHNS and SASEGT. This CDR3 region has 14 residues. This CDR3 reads CASSSGQGAVEAFF. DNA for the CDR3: TGTGCCAGCAGTTCCGGCCAGGGGGCGGTTGAAGCTTTCTTT.

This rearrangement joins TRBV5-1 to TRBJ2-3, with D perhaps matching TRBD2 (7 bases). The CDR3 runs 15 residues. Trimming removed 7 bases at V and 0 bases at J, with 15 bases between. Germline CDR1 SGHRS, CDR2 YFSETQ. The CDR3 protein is CASAVSGTSTDTQYF. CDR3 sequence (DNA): TGCGCCAGCGCTGTAAGCGGGACAAGCACAGATACGCAGTATTTT.

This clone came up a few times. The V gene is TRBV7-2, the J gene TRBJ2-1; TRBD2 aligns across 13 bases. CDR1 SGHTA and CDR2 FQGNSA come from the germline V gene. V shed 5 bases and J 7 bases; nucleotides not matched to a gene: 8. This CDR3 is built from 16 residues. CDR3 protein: CASSLGLAGVWNEQFF. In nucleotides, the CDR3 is TGTGCCAGCAGCCTAGGACTAGCGGGAGTTTGGAATGAGCAGTTCTTC. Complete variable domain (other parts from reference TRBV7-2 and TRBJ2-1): GAGVSQSPSNKVTEKGKDVELRCDPISGHTALYWYRQSLGQGLEFLIYFQGNSAPDKSGLPSDRFSAERTGGSVSTLTIQRTQQEDSAVYLCASSLGLAGVWNEQFFGPGTRLTVL.

CDR3 in amino acids: CASDSPGSVGNQPQHF. The CDR3 DNA sequence: TGTGCCAGCGATTCTCCGGGTTCAGTGGGGAATCAGCCCCAGCATTTT. This chain links TRBV28 with TRBJ1-5; D call uncertain. This CDR3 region has 16 residues. Per the germline V gene, CDR1 is MDHEN and CDR2 is SYDVKM. V shed 8 bases and J shed 4 bases, with 21 bases lying between them.

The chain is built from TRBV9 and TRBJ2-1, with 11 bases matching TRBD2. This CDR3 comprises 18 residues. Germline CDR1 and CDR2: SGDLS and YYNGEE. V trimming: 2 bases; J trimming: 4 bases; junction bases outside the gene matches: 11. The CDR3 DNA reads TGTGCCAGCAGCGTCCGACCAGCCGGGACTAGCGGTTACAATGAGCAGTTCTTC. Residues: CASSVRPAGTSGYNEQFF.

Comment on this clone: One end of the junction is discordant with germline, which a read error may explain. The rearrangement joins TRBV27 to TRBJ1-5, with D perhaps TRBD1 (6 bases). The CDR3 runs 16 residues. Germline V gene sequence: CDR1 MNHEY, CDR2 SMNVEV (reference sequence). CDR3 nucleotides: TGTGCCAGCAGTCCCCGTTGGGGGGCAAGCAACCAGCCCCAGCATTTT. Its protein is CASSPRWGASNQPQHF.

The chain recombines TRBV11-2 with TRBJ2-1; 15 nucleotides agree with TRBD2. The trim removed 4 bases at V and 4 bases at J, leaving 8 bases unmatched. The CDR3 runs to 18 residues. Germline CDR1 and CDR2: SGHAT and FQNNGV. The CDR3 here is CASSSRGLAGGKYNEQFF. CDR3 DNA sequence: TGTGCCAGCAGCTCCCGGGGACTAGCGGGGGGCAAGTACAATGAGCAGTTCTTC.

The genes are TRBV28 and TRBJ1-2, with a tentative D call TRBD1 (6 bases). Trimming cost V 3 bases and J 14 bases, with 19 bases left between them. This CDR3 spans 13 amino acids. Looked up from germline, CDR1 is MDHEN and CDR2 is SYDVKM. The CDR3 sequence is CASSFTLGGPGTF. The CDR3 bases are TGTGCCAGCAGTTTTACGTTGGGGGGCCCCGGGACCTTC.

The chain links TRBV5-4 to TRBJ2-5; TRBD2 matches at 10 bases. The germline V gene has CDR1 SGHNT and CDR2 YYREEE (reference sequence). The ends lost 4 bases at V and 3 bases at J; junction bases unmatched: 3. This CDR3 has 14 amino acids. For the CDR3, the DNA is TGTGCCAGCAGCATCGGACTAGCGGAAGAGACCCAGTACTTC. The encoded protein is CASSIGLAEETQYF. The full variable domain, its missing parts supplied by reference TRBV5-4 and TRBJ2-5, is ETGVTQSPTHLIKTRGQQVTLRCSSQSGHNTVSWYQQALGQGPQFIFQYYREEENGRGNFPPRFSGLQFPNYSSELNVNALELDDSALYLCASSIGLAEETQYFGPGTRLLVL.

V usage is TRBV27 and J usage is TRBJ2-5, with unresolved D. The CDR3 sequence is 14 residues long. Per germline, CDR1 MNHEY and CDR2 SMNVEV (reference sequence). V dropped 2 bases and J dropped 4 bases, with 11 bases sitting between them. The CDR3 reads CASSLHGGLETQYF. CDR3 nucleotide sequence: TGTGCCAGCAGTTTACATGGTGGCTTAGAGACCCAGTACTTC.

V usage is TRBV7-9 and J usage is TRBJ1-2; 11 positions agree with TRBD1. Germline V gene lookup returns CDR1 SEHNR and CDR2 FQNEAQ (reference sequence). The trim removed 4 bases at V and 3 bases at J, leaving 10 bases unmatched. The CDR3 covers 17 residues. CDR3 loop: CASSSTGQGAFDYGYTF. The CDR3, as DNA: TGTGCCAGCAGCTCGACAGGACAGGGGGCTTTCGACTATGGCTACACCTTC.

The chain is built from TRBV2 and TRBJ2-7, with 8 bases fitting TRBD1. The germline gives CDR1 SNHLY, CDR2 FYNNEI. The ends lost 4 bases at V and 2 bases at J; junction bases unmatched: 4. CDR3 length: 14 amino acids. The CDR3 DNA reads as TGTGCCAGCAGTGGGACAGGGCTCCCCTACGAGCAGTACTTC. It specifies CASSGTGLPYEQYF.

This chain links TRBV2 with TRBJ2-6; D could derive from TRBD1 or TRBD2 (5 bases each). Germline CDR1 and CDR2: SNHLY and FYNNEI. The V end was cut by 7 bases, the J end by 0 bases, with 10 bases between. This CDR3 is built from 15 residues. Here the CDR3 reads CASMGVLSGANVLTF. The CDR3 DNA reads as TGTGCCAGCATGGGGGTACTCTCTGGGGCCAACGTCCTGACTTTC.

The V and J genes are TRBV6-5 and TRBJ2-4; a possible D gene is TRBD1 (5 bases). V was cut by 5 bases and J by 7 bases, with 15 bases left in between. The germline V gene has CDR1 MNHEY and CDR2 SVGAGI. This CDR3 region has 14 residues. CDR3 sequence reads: CASSRKLGPNIQYF. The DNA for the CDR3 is TGTGCCAGCAGTAGAAAGTTGGGGCCCAACATTCAGTACTTC.

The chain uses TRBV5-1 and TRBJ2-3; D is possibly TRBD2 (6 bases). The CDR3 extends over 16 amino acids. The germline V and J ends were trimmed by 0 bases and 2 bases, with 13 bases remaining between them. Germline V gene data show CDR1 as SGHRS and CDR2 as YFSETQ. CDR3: CASSLGPGLFTDTQYF. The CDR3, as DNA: TGCGCCAGCAGCTTGGGACCGGGACTTTTCACAGATACGCAGTATTTT.

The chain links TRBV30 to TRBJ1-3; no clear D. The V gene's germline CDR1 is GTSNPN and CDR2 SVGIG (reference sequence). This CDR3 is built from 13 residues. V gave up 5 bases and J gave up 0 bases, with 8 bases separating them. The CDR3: CAWDRRSGNTIYF. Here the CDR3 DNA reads TGTGCCTGGGACCGCCGCTCTGGAAACACCATATATTTT.

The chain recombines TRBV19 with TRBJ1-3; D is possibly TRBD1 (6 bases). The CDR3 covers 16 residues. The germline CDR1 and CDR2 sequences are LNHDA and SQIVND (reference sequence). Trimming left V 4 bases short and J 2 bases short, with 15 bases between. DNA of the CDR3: TGTGCCAGTAGTACACCAGGGGAGAGGACTGGAAACACCATATATTTT. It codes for CASSTPGERTGNTIYF.

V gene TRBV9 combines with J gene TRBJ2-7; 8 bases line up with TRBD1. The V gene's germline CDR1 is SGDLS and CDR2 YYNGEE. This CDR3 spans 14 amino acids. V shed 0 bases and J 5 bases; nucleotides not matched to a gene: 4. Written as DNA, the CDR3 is TGTGCCAGCAGCGTAGGGGGACAGGTACACGAGCAGTACTTC. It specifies CASSVGGQVHEQYF.